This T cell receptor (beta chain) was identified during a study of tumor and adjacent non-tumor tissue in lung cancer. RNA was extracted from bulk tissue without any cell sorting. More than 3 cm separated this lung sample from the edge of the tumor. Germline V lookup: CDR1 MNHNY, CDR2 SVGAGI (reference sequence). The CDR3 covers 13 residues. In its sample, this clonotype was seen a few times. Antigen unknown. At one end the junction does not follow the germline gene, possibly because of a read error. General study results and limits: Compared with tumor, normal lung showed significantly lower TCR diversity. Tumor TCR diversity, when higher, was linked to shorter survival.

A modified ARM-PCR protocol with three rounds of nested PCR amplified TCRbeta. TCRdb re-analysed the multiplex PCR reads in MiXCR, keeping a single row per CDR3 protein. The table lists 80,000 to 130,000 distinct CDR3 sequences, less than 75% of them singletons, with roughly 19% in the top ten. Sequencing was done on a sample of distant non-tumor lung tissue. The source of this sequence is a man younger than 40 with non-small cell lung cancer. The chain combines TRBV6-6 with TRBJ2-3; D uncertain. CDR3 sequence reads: CVSSYTEVDTQYF. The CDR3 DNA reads TGTGTCAGCAGTTACACAGAGGTGGATACGCAGTATTTT.